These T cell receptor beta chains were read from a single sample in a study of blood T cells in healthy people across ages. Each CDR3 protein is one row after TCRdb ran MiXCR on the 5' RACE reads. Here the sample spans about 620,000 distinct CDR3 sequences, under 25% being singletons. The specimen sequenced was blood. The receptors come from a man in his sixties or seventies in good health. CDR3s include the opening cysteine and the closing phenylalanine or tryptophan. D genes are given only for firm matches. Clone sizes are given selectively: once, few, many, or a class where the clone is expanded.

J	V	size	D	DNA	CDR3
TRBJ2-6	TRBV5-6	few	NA	TGTGCCAGCAGCATTGATAACCCGGGGGCCAACGTCCTGACTTTC	CASSIDNPGANVLTF
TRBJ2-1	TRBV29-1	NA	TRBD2	TGCAGCGTTGTTTCGAGTAGCGGGAGGGCTAATGAGCAGTTCTTC	CSVVSSSGRANEQFF
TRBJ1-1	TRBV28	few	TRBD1	TGTGCCAGCAGTTTCTCCCGACAGGGCAACACTGAAGCTTTCTTT	CASSFSRQGNTEAFF
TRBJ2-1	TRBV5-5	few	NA	TGTGCCAGCAGCAATGCACTTTACAATGAGCAGTTCTTC	CASSNALYNEQFF
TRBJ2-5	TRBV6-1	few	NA	TGTGCCAGTAGGGAGTTAGGGACCCAGTACTTC	CASRELGTQYF
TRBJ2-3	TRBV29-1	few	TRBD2	TGCAGCGTTGACGCCGTCCTAGCGGCTAGCACAGATACGCAGTATTTT	CSVDAVLAASTDTQYF
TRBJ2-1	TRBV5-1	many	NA	TGCGCCAGCAGCTTGGCAGTAGTTACCCTGAGGAATGAGCAGTTCTTC	CASSLAVVTLRNEQFF
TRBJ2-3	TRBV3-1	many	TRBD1	TGTGCCAGCAGCCAAGAAACGACAGGGAGTCCAGATACGCAGTATTTT	CASSQETTGSPDTQYF
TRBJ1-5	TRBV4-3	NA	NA	TGCGCCAGCAGCCAAGTTTATTCGGGGGCTCAGCCCCAGCATTTT	CASSQVYSGAQPQHF
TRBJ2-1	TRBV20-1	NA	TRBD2	TGCAGTGCTAGAGTCGGGTCCGGGAGGGTCTTC	CSARVGSGRVF
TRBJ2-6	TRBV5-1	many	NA	TGCGCCAGCAGCTTGACAGTCTCTGGGGCCAACGTCCTGACTTTC	CASSLTVSGANVLTF
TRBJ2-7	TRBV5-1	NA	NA	TGCGCCAGCAGCTTGGGTACAAACTACGCGCAGTACTTC	CASSLGTNYAQYF
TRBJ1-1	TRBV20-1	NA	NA	TGCAGTGGGGATGAGGGAAAGTCTAACACTGAAGCTTTCTTT	CSGDEGKSNTEAFF
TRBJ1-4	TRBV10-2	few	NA	TGCGCCAGCAGTGCCTCGGCCACTAATGAAAAACTGTTTTTT	CASSASATNEKLFF
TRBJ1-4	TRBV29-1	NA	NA	TGCAGCGTTGGACAGGCCACTAATGAAAAACTGTTTTTT	CSVGQATNEKLFF
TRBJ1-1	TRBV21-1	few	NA	TGTGCCAGCAGCGCCAGGGGTTCGGGCACTGAAGCTTTCTTT	CASSARGSGTEAFF
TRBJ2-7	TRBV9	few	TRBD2	TGTGCCAGCAGCGTAGGACTAGCGGGTTTGGAGCAGTACTTC	CASSVGLAGLEQYF
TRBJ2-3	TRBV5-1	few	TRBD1	TGCGCCAGCAGCGTGGGGACAGGGGGCGATACGCAGTATTTT	CASSVGTGGDTQYF
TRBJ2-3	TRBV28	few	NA	TGTGCCAGCAGTTTATATGTAGGTACGCAGTATTTT	CASSLYVGTQYF
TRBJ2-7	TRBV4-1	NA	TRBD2	TGCGCCAGCAGCCAAGATACGTCGACTAGCGGGAGCTACGAGCAGTACTTC	CASSQDTSTSGSYEQYF
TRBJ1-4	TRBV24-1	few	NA	TGTGCCACCAGTGATGCAGGACAAGTGAATGAAAAACTGTTTTTT	CATSDAGQVNEKLFF
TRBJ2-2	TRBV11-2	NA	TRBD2	TGTGCCAGCAGCATAAGACTAGCGGCCACCGGGGAGCTGTTTTTT	CASSIRLAATGELFF
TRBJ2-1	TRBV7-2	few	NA	TGTGCCAGCAGCATAGCGTACAGCGCATACAATGAGCAGTTCTTC	CASSIAYSAYNEQFF
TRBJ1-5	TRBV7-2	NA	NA	TGTGCCAGCACGAGGGAGGGGTCTCACCCCCAGCATTTT	CASTREGSHPQHF
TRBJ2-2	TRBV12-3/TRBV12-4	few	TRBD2	TGTGCCAGCAGACGCGGACTAGCAGTGACCGGGGAGCTGTTTTTT	CASRRGLAVTGELFF
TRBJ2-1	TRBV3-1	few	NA	TGTGCCAGCAGCCAGAGGGGGCTAGCGGACAATGAGCAGTTCTTC	CASSQRGLADNEQFF
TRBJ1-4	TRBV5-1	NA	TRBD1	TGCGCCAGCAGCCTTTCGAATACAGGGGGTAATGAAAAACTGTTTTTT	CASSLSNTGGNEKLFF
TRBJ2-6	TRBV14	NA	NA	TGTGCCAGCAGCCAAGTTGATTTCGACTCTGGGGCCAACGTCCTGACTTTC	CASSQVDFDSGANVLTF
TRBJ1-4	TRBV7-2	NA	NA	TGTGCCAGCAGCTCCCGTGCGGCGGGAGGAGAAAAACTGTTTTTT	CASSSRAAGGEKLFF
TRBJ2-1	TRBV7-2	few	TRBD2	TGTGCCAGCAGCTCGCCACTAGCGGGATACTACAATGAGCAGTTCTTC	CASSSPLAGYYNEQFF
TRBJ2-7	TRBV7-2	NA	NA	TGTGCCAGCAGCATACGTCAGGATGGCGAGCAGTACTTC	CASSIRQDGEQYF
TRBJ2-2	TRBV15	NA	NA	TGTGCCACCAGCAGCCCCCAGAGCACCGGGGAGCTGTTTTTT	CATSSPQSTGELFF
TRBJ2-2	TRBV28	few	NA	TGTGCCAGCACACTGGGGGGAACCGGGGAGCTGTTTTTT	CASTLGGTGELFF
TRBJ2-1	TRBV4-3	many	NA	TGCGCCAGCAGCCAATCAGACCGGAGCTCCTACAATGAGCAGTTCTTC	CASSQSDRSSYNEQFF
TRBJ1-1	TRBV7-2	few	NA	TGTGCCAGCAGCCCGCGTGGGGGTGTGAACACTGAAGCTTTCTTT	CASSPRGGVNTEAFF
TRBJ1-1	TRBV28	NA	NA	TGTGCCAGCAGTTTTACGCAGGGCGGGACTGAAGCTTTCTTT	CASSFTQGGTEAFF
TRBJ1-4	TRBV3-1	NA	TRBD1	TGTGCCAGCAGCCCAGGGACAGGGGGCCGCCCTAATGAAAAACTGTTTTTT	CASSPGTGGRPNEKLFF
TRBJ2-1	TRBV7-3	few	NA	TGTGCCTGCAGCTCGCCCCGGGACCGGCCGTTGCAGTTCTTC	CACSSPRDRPLQFF
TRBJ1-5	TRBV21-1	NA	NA	TGTGCCAGCAGCAAAGTGGCTAGCGACAGCACAGATACGCAGCATTTT	CASSKVASDSTDTQHF
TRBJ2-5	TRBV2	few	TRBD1	TGTGCCAGCAGGGACAGGTGGAGTGAAGAGACCCAGTACTTC	CASRDRWSEETQYF
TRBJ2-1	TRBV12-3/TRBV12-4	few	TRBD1	TGTGCCACGTCCGGGACAGGGTTAGGCAATGAGCAGTTCTTC	CATSGTGLGNEQFF
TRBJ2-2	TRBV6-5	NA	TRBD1	TGTGCCAGCAGTTACTCCGGGACAGGGATCTCCGGGGAGCTGTTTTTT	CASSYSGTGISGELFF
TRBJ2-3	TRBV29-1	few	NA	TGCAGCGCATCTAAGCGGGCGCTCACAGATACGCAGTATTTT	CSASKRALTDTQYF
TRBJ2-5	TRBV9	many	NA	TGTGCCAGCAGCGTAGCCGGGATCCCGCACCAAGAGACCCAGTACTTC	CASSVAGIPHQETQYF
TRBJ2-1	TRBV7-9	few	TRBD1	TGTGCCAGCAGCTTACTCCGGGACAGGGACAATGAGCAGTTCTTC	CASSLLRDRDNEQFF
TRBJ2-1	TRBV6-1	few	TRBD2	TGTGCCAGCAGCGGACTAGCAGACAGAAGAAATTATGAGCAGTTCTTC	CASSGLADRRNYEQFF
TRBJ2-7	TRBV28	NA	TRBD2	TGTGCCAGCAGTCCTACGGGACTAGACTACTACGAGCAGTACTTC	CASSPTGLDYYEQYF
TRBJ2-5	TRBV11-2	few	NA	TGTGCCAGCAGCTTAGAATCGGGTACGGAGACCCAGTACTTC	CASSLESGTETQYF
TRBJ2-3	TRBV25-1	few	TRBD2	TGTGCCAGCAGTGAGATCAGCGGGAGTGTTCGGGATACGCAGTATTTT	CASSEISGSVRDTQYF